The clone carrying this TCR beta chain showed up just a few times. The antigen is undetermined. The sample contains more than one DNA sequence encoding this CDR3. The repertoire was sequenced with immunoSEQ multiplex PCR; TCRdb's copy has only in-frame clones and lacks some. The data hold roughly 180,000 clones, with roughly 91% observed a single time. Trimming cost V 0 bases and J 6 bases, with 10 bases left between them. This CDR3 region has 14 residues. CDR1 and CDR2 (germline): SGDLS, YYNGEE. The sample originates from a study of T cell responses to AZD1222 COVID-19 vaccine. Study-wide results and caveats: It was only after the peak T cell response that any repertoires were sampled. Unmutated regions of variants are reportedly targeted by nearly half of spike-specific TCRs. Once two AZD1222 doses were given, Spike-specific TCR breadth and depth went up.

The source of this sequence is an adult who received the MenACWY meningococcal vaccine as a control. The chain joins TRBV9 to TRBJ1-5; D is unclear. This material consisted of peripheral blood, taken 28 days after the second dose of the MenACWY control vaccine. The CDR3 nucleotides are TGTGCCAGCAGCGTAGACGGAGCTGGTCAGCCCCAGCATTTT. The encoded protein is CASSVDGAGQPQHF.